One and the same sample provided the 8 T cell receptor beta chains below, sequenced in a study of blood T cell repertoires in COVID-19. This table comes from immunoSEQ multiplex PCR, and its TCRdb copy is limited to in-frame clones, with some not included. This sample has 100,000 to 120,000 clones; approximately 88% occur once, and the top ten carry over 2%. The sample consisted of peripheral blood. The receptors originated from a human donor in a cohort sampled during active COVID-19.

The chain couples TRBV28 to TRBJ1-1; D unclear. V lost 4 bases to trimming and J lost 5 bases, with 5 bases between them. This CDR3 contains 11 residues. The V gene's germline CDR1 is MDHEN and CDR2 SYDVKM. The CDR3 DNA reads TGTGCCAGCAGTTGGAGAACTGAAGCTTTCTTT. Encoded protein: CASSWRTEAFF.

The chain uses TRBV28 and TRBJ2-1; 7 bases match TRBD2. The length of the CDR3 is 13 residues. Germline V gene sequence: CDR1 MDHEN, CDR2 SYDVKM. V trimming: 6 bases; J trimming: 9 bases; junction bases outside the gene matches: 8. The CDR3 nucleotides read TGTGCCAGCAGACCCCAGGGAGGGGCTGAGCAGTTCTTC. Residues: CASRPQGGAEQFF.

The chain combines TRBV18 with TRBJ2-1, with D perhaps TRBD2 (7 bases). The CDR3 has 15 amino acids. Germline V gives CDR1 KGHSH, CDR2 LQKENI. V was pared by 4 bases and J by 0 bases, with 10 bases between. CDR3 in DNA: TGTGCCAGCTCACAGGGGGGGGGCTCCTACAATGAGCAGTTCTTC. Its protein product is CASSQGGGSYNEQFF. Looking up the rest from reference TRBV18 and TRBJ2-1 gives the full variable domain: NAGVMQNPRHLVRRRGQEARLRCSPMKGHSHVYWYRQLPEEGLKFMVYLQKENIIDESGMPKERFSAEFPKEGPSILRIQQVVRGDSAAYFCASSQGGGSYNEQFFGPGTRLTVL.

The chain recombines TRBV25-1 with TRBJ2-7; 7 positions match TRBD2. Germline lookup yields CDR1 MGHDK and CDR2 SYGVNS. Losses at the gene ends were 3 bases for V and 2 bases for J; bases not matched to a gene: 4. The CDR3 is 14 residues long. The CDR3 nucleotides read TGTGCCAGCAGTGACCGGGGGGTCCCCTACGAGCAGTACTTC. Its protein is CASSDRGVPYEQYF.

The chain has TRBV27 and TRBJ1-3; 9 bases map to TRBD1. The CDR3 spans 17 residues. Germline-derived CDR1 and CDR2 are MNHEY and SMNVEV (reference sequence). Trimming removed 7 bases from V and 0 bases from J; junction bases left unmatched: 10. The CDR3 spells CASKYPGQGHSGNTIYF. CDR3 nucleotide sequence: TGTGCCAGCAAATACCCGGGACAGGGCCACTCTGGAAACACCATATATTTT.

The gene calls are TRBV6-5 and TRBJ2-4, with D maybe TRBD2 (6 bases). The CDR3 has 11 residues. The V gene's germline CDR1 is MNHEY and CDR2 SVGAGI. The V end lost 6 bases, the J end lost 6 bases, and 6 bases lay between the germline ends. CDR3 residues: CASRGGNIQYF. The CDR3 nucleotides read TGTGCCAGCAGGGGGGGAAACATTCAGTACTTC.

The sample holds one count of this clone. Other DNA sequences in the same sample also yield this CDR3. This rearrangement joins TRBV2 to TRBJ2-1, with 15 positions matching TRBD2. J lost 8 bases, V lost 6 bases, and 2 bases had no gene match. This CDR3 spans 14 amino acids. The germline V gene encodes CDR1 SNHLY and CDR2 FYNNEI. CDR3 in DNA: TGTGCCAGCAGCGGACTAGCGGGGGGGGATGAGCAGTTCTTC. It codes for CASSGLAGGDEQFF.

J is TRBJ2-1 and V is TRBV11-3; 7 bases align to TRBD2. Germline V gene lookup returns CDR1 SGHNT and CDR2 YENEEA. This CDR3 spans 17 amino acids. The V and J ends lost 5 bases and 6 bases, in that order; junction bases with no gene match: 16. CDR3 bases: TGTGCCAGCAGCCCCTCAGCGGGGCTTGACCTGTTCAATGAGCAGTTCTTC. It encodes CASSPSAGLDLFNEQFF.